These 27 T cell receptor beta chains came from one sample sequenced in a study of shared clonotypes between healthy human individuals. The protocol was immunoSEQ multiplex PCR, while the TCRdb copy is restricted to in-frame clones and leaves out a portion. Of about 380,000 clones listed, approximately 97% are singletons. Sequenced material: memory CD8+ T cells sorted from blood. Subset described: CD45RO+ cells pooled with CCR7-negative TemRA cells. The receptor source for this set is a man in his thirties or forties in good health.

The chain carries TRBV6-1 and TRBJ1-2; D possibly corresponds to TRBD1 (6 bases). The germline V gene encodes CDR1 MNHNS and CDR2 SASEGT. The V gene lost 4 bases and the J gene lost 4 bases, with 7 bases spanning the gap. The CDR3 is 12 residues long. This chain's CDR3 is CASSAGAYGYTF. The DNA for the CDR3 is TGTGCCAGCAGTGCGGGGGCCTATGGCTACACCTTC.

CDR3 protein: CASSYPRLVGTGELFF. CDR3 DNA sequence: TGTGCCAGCAGCTACCCCAGACTAGTAGGCACCGGGGAGCTGTTTTTT. V usage is TRBV7-8 and J usage is TRBJ2-2, with a possible D match to TRBD2 (6 bases). The CDR3 is made up of 16 amino acids. Germline V gives CDR1 SGHVS, CDR2 FQNEAQ. Trimming took 4 bases from V and 4 from J, leaving 16 bases between them.

The rearrangement joins TRBV2 to TRBJ2-7, with TRBD2 as a possible D gene (5 bases). This CDR3 spans 13 amino acids. V was clipped by 4 bases and J by 6 bases, with 13 bases between them. CDR1 and CDR2 from the germline V gene are SNHLY and FYNNEI. CDR3 amino acids: CASSGGRKGEQYF. The CDR3 DNA is TGTGCCAGCAGTGGAGGGAGAAAAGGCGAGCAGTACTTC.

The chain employs TRBV9 and TRBJ2-1; D is perhaps TRBD2 (6 bases). The CDR3 covers 14 residues. V was clipped by 3 bases and J by 6 bases, with 13 bases between them. CDR1 SGDLS and CDR2 YYNGEE come from the germline V gene. Here the CDR3 reads CASSGTVSGNEQFF. CDR3 sequence (DNA): TGTGCCAGCAGCGGAACCGTTAGCGGCAATGAGCAGTTCTTC. The variable domain in full, with the rest retrieved from reference TRBV9 and TRBJ2-1, is DSGVTQTPKHLITATGQRVTLRCSPRSGDLSVYWYQQSLDQGLQFLIQYYNGEERAKGNILERFSAQQFPDLHSELNLSSLELGDSALYFCASSGTVSGNEQFFGPGTRLTVL.

This clone was counted once. The rearrangement joins TRBV5-1 to TRBJ2-7; 7 positions match TRBD2. CDR3 length equals 15 residues. The germline V gene has CDR1 SGHRS and CDR2 YFSETQ. With V trimmed by 1 base and J by 7 bases, 11 bases remained unmatched. The CDR3, as DNA: TGCGCCAGCAGCTTGTCGGCGGGAGAGATTTGGGAGCAGTACTTC. It codes for CASSLSAGEIWEQYF.

This chain links TRBV5-6 with TRBJ2-7, with 10 bases lining up with TRBD2. The CDR3 sequence is 14 residues long. Trimming took 1 base from V and 5 from J; bases not matched to a gene: 3. Germline V CDR1 and CDR2: SGHDT, YYEEEE. CDR3: CASSLLAGVHEQYF. The CDR3 DNA sequence: TGTGCCAGCAGCTTGCTAGCGGGAGTGCACGAGCAGTACTTC.

This chain links TRBV27 with TRBJ1-6; 9 positions agree with TRBD1. The germline gives CDR1 MNHEY, CDR2 SMNVEV (reference sequence). V gave up 3 bases and J gave up 10 bases; unmatched junction bases: 16. The CDR3 totals 18 residues. The CDR3 region is CASSFDSPPGTGRSPLHF. In nucleotides, the CDR3 is TGTGCCAGCAGTTTCGATTCACCCCCCGGGACAGGGCGATCACCCCTCCACTTT.

This rearrangement joins TRBV30 to TRBJ1-5, with 9 nucleotides matching TRBD1. The CDR3 runs 13 residues. The J segment lost 5 bases and the V segment lost 5 bases, leaving 4 bases of the junction unmatched. CDR1 GTSNPN and CDR2 SVGIG come from the germline V gene (reference sequence). In DNA form, the CDR3 reads TGTGCCTGGTCCCGGGACAGGGATCAGCCCCAGCATTTT. Translation: CAWSRDRDQPQHF.

CDR3 residues: CASSQGTVLGQPQHF. DNA for the CDR3: TGTGCCAGCAGCCAAGGGACAGTCCTCGGTCAGCCCCAGCATTTT. V and J are TRBV4-2 and TRBJ1-5; possibly TRBD1 for D (6 bases). Per germline, CDR1 LGHNA and CDR2 YNFKEQ. The ends were cut back, 1 base at V and 6 bases at J, with 13 bases in the middle. CDR3 size: 15 residues.

Written as DNA, the CDR3 is TGTGCCAGCAGTGAAGTTTACAGTCAACCCTCTGGAAACACCATATATTTT. Its protein product is CASSEVYSQPSGNTIYF. This rearrangement joins TRBV6-1 to TRBJ1-3; D uncertain. CDR1 and CDR2 from the germline V gene are MNHNS and SASEGT. V shed 1 base and J shed 0 bases, with 13 bases lying between them. The CDR3 has 17 amino acids.

The chain recombines TRBV7-9 with TRBJ1-4; the D is unclear. The germline V and J ends were trimmed by 4 bases and 8 bases, with 17 bases remaining between them. The CDR3 runs 15 residues. CDR1 SEHNR and CDR2 FQNEAQ come from the germline V gene (reference sequence). The CDR3 DNA sequence: TGTGCCAGCAGCTCGCCCGGGCCTGGGAGGGAAAAACTGTTTTTT. Translation: CASSSPGPGREKLFF.

V and J are TRBV6-1 and TRBJ1-1, with 8 bases fitting TRBD1. Germline trimming cut 8 bases from V and 7 bases from J; bases unmatched to any gene: 12. The germline gives CDR1 MNHNS, CDR2 SASEGT. The CDR3 is made up of 14 amino acids. DNA of the CDR3: TGTGCCAGCTCTAGATGGGGGGGGACAGGTGAAGCTTTCTTT. This gives the protein CASSRWGGTGEAFF.

The rearrangement joins TRBV18 to TRBJ2-1, with 9 positions matching TRBD2. This CDR3 has 21 amino acids. The germline V gene has CDR1 KGHSH and CDR2 LQKENI. The junction had 21 bases not matched to a gene; V was cut back by 0 bases and J by 6 bases. The CDR3 sequence: CASSPPWIQDGGRERGNEQFF. Written as DNA, the CDR3 is TGTGCCAGCTCACCACCGTGGATACAAGATGGCGGGAGGGAACGGGGCAATGAGCAGTTCTTC. Filled out from reference TRBV18 and TRBJ2-1, the complete variable domain reads NAGVMQNPRHLVRRRGQEARLRCSPMKGHSHVYWYRQLPEEGLKFMVYLQKENIIDESGMPKERFSAEFPKEGPSILRIQQVVRGDSAAYFCASSPPWIQDGGRERGNEQFFGPGTRLTVL.

CDR3 loop: CASSLIGGFGTGGGGEAFF. The CDR3 coding sequence is TGTGCCAGCAGCTTAATAGGAGGTTTCGGGACAGGGGGCGGAGGTGAAGCTTTCTTT. The chain recombines TRBV13 with TRBJ1-1, with TRBD1 matching 12 bases. In germline, CDR1 is PRHDT, CDR2 FYEKMQ (reference sequence). J gave up 7 bases and V 2 bases, and 17 bases lay outside the gene matches. The CDR3 has 19 amino acids. Full variable domain (remainder filled in from reference TRBV13 and TRBJ1-1): AAGVIQSPRHLIKEKRETATLKCYPIPRHDTVYWYQQGPGQDPQFLISFYEKMQSDKGSIPDRFSAQQFSDYHSELNMSSLELGDSALYFCASSLIGGFGTGGGGEAFFGQGTRLTVV.

The chain uses TRBV28 and TRBJ2-5; 8 nucleotides line up with TRBD1. Germline CDR1 reads MDHEN; CDR2 reads SYDVKM. V gave up 6 bases and J gave up 7 bases; unmatched junction bases: 7. This CDR3 comprises 13 residues. CDR3 loop: CASRAGGWGTQYF. The CDR3 DNA reads TGTGCCAGCAGGGCAGGGGGCTGGGGGACCCAGTACTTC.

CDR3 residues: CASSGGVRGLFTDTQYF. CDR3 nucleotides: TGTGCCAGCAGCGGTGGGGTACGGGGTCTTTTCACAGATACGCAGTATTTT. The chain is built from TRBV7-9 and TRBJ2-3; weak D call: TRBD2 (5 bases). Germline V gene lookup returns CDR1 SEHNR and CDR2 FQNEAQ (reference sequence). Trimming shortened V by 5 bases and J by 2 bases, and 20 bases separated the two germline ends. This CDR3 has 17 residues.

The gene calls are TRBV11-2 and TRBJ2-7, with D perhaps assigned TRBD1 or TRBD2 (5 bases each). The V end was cut by 2 bases, the J end by 1 base, with 12 bases between. The V gene's germline CDR1 is SGHAT and CDR2 FQNNGV. The CDR3 is 15 amino acids. The CDR3 nucleotides are TGTGCCAGCAGCTTAAAACGGGGCCTTTCCTACGAGCAGTACTTC. Residues: CASSLKRGLSYEQYF. Complete variable domain (other parts from reference TRBV11-2 and TRBJ2-7): EAGVAQSPRYKIIEKRQSVAFWCNPISGHATLYWYQQILGQGPKLLIQFQNNGVVDDSQLPKDRFSAERLKGVDSTLKIQPAKLEDSAVYLCASSLKRGLSYEQYFGPGTRLTVT.

With regard to this clone: This CDR3 is also generated by other DNA sequences in the sample. The V call is TRBV2, the J call TRBJ2-7; 14 nucleotides agree with TRBD2. Germline trimming cut 6 bases from V and 3 bases from J; bases unmatched to any gene: 1. Germline V gives CDR1 SNHLY, CDR2 FYNNEI. CDR3 length: 14 residues. CDR3 amino acids: CASRGTSGSYEQYF. The CDR3 coding sequence is TGTGCCAGCAGGGGGACTAGCGGGAGCTACGAGCAGTACTTC. Full variable domain (missing parts from reference TRBV2 and TRBJ2-7): EPEVTQTPSHQVTQMGQEVILRCVPISNHLYFYWYRQILGQKVEFLVSFYNNEISEKSEIFDDQFSVERPDGSNFTLKIRSTKLEDSAMYFCASRGTSGSYEQYFGPGTRLTVT.

The chain recombines TRBV28 with TRBJ2-7, with unresolved D. Trimming took 5 bases from V and 3 from J, leaving 5 bases between them. The CDR3 length is 11 residues. In germline, CDR1 is MDHEN, CDR2 SYDVKM. The CDR3 sequence: CASSPHYEQYF. For the CDR3, the DNA is TGTGCCAGCAGTCCTCACTACGAGCAGTACTTC. Full variable domain (missing parts from reference TRBV28 and TRBJ2-7): DVKVTQSSRYLVKRTGEKVFLECVQDMDHENMFWYRQDPGLGLRLIYFSYDVKMKEKGDIPEGYSVSREKKERFSLILESASTNQTSMYLCASSPHYEQYFGPGTRLTVT.

The gene calls are TRBV7-9 and TRBJ1-1; no definite D call. Germline V gene sequence: CDR1 SEHNR, CDR2 FQNEAQ (reference sequence). Trimming left V 2 bases short and J 1 base short, with 8 bases between. The CDR3 totals 14 residues. The CDR3 reads CASSLTTRNTEAFF. The CDR3 coding sequence is TGTGCCAGCAGCTTAACTACGAGGAACACTGAAGCTTTCTTT.

V gene TRBV28 combines with J gene TRBJ2-7, with D maybe TRBD2 (6 bases). Trimming removed 2 bases at V and 2 bases at J, with 13 bases between. Per germline, CDR1 MDHEN and CDR2 SYDVKM. CDR3 length equals 15 residues. In DNA form, the CDR3 reads TGTGCCAGCAGTTTAATCGGGGGAAGGACCTACGAGCAGTACTTC. Its protein is CASSLIGGRTYEQYF.

This clone showed up just once. The sample carries other DNA sequences with the same CDR3. The chain combines TRBV4-2 with TRBJ2-4; a possible D gene is TRBD2 (5 bases). The CDR3 runs 15 residues. Trimming pared 0 bases from V and 5 bases from J, leaving 11 bases between. CDR1 is LGHNA and CDR2 is YNFKEQ in the germline V gene. CDR3 in amino acids: CASSQEERAENIQYF. The DNA of the CDR3 is TGTGCCAGCAGCCAAGAAGAGAGAGCGGAAAACATTCAGTACTTC.

The V and J genes are TRBV28 and TRBJ2-5; D is possibly TRBD1 (5 bases). CDR3 length: 15 residues. The germline V gene encodes CDR1 MDHEN and CDR2 SYDVKM. V lost 6 bases and J 5 bases, leaving 19 bases between the germline ends. CDR3 DNA: TGTGCCAGCAGCCCCCTCCGGCACAGGATCGAGACCCAGTACTTC. Amino acid sequence: CASSPLRHRIETQYF.

V usage is TRBV19 and J usage is TRBJ1-2, with D perhaps matching TRBD1 (6 bases). Germline V lookup: CDR1 LNHDA, CDR2 SQIVND (reference sequence). This CDR3 is 14 amino acids long. Between the trimmed V and J ends, which lost 5 bases and 6 bases, there was a span of 16 bases. The CDR3 DNA follows: TGTGCCAGTAGTCGTGCGGGACAAGGGAATGGCTACACCTTC. This gives the protein CASSRAGQGNGYTF. Drawing the rest from reference TRBV19 and TRBJ1-2, the complete variable domain is DGGITQSPKYLFRKEGQNVTLSCEQNLNHDAMYWYRQDPGQGLRLIYYSQIVNDFQKGDIAEGYSVSREKKESFPLTVTSAQKNPTAFYLCASSRAGQGNGYTFGSGTRLTVV.

The rearrangement links TRBV20-1 to TRBJ1-2; maybe TRBD1 (5 bases). The germline V gene has CDR1 DFQATT and CDR2 SNEGSKA (reference sequence). The CDR3 extends over 11 amino acids. The V end was cut by 6 bases, the J end by 4 bases, with 9 bases between. Written as DNA, the CDR3 is TGCAGTGCCCGGGACTTCTATGGCTACACCTTC. Translating it yields CSARDFYGYTF.

The chain joins TRBV7-3 to TRBJ2-6; D not resolved. Germline values: CDR1 SGHTA, CDR2 FQGTGA. V lost 5 bases, J lost 5 bases, and 22 bases lay in between. CDR3 length: 18 amino acids. The CDR3 protein is CASSRRLRLQSRANVLTF. The CDR3 DNA reads as TGTGCCAGCAGCCGACGCCTACGCTTACAAAGTCGGGCCAACGTCCTGACTTTC.

This chain links TRBV6-1 with TRBJ2-5, with TRBD1 matching 8 bases. Looked up from germline, CDR1 is MNHNS and CDR2 is SASEGT. This CDR3 is built from 13 residues. The V segment lost 10 bases and the J segment 5 bases; nucleotides outside the gene matches: 9. Written as DNA, the CDR3 is TGTGCCACCGCTCATCGACAGGGGGAGACCCAGTACTTC. Translating gives CATAHRQGETQYF.